The 2 T cell receptor beta chains below come from one sample, sequenced in a study of blood T cells in healthy people across ages. Next came a second PCR, run for about 6 to 11 cycles, which used a sample-barcoded 5' primer along with a J-beta primer mix. TCRdb analysed the 5' RACE reads with MiXCR anew, one entry per CDR3 protein. Seen here are 1.4 million to 1.5 million distinct CDR3 sequences, 40% to 50% observed once, and the top ten hold approximately 7.9%. The material sequenced was blood. The receptors here all came from a woman between 18 and 29 years old in good health.

This clonotype was seen only a few times. This sequence joins TRBV10-3 and TRBJ1-2; 7 bases align to TRBD1. With 0 bases clipped from V and 6 bases from J, the junction kept 7 bases outside the gene matches. Germline V gene data show CDR1 as ENHRY and CDR2 as SYGVKD. The CDR3 is 15 amino acids. CDR3 in amino acids: CAISESAGGIDGYTF. The CDR3 coding sequence is TGTGCCATCAGTGAGTCGGCAGGGGGAATAGATGGCTACACCTTC.

V usage is TRBV20-1 and J usage is TRBJ2-1, with 8 nucleotides matching TRBD2. The J segment lost 5 bases and the V segment lost 6 bases, leaving 15 bases of the junction unmatched. The length of the CDR3 is 16 residues. Germline CDR1 and CDR2: DFQATT and SNEGSKA (reference sequence). CDR3 in amino acids: CSAPGFAGGLNNEQFF. The DNA of the CDR3 is TGCAGTGCCCCAGGGTTTGCGGGAGGCCTGAACAATGAGCAGTTCTTC.